This entry concerns a single T cell receptor beta chain. The sample is drawn from a study of blood T cell repertoires in COVID-19. Study-wide background: Samples taken during acute and convalescent COVID-19 were collected in the United States, Italy and Spain. PBMCs, B-cell-depleted T cells, or T cells provided the cDNA or gDNA that made up the material.

Assignments of participants to cohorts depended upon their own reported clinical history. Using immunoSEQ multiplex PCR, the repertoire was profiled, and TCRdb retains in-frame clones only, with some absent. The repertoire holds roughly 240,000 clones, with more than 70% as singletons. This receptor was taken from a woman between 40 and 55 years old with acute COVID-19. The source material was PBMCs or T cells enriched from blood (not recorded which).

This CDR3 is CASSLTGGSNYGYTF. CDR3 nucleotides: TGTGCCAGCAGCTTAACGGGAGGTTCTAACTATGGCTACACCTTC. The chain recombines TRBV7-9 with TRBJ1-2; D gene ambiguous. The CDR3 is made up of 15 amino acids. The V gene lost 2 bases and the J gene lost 0 bases, with 10 bases spanning the gap. Germline V gives CDR1 SEHNR, CDR2 FQNEAQ (reference sequence).